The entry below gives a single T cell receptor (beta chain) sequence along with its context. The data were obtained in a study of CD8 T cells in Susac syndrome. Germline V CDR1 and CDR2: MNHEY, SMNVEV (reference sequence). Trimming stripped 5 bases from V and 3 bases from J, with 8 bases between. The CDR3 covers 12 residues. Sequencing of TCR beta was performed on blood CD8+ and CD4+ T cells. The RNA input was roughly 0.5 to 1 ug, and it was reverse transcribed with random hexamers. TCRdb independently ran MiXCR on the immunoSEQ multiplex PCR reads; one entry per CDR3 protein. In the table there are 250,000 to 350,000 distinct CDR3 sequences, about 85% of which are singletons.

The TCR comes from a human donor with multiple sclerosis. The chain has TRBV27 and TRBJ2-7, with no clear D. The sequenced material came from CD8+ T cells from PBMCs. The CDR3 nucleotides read TGTGCCAGCAGTCACAACCTCTACGAGCAGTACTTC. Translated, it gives CASSHNLYEQYF.